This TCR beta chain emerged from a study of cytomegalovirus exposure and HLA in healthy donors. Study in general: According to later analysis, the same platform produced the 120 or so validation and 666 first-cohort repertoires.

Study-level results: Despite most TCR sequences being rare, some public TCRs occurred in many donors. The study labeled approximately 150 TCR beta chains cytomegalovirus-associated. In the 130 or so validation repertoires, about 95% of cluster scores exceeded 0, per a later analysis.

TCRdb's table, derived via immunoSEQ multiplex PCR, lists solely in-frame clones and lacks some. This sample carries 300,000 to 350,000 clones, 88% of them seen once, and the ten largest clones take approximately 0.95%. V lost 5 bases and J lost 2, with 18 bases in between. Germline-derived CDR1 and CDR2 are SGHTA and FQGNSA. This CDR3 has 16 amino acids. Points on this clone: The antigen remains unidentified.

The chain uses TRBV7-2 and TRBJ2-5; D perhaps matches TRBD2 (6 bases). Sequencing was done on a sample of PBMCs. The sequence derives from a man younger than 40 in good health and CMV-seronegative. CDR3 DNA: TGTGCCAGCAGCCCACAACGATCCGGGGGACAAGAGACCCAGTACTTC. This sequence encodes CASSPQRSGGQETQYF.